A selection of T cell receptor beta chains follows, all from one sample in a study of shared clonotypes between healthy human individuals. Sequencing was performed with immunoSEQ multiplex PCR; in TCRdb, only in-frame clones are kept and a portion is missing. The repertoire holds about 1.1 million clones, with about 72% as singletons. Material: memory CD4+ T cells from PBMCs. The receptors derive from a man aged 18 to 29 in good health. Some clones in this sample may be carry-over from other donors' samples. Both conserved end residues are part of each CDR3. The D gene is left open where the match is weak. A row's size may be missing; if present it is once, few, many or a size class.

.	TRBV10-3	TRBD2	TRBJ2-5	TGTGCCACGCATGGGGACTATCAAGAGACCCAGTACTTC	CATHGDYQETQYF
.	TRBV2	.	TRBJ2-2	TGTGCCAGCAGCCCAGACATCCGCGGCACCGGGGAGCTGTTTTTT	CASSPDIRGTGELFF
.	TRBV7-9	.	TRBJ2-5	TGTGCCAGCAGCTTAGAATACAGGGAGCCGGGGGAGACCCAGTACTTC	CASSLEYREPGETQYF
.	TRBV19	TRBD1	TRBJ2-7	TGTGCCAGCCGCTCGACGGGGACAGGGATCTCCTACGAGCAGTACTTC	CASRSTGTGISYEQYF
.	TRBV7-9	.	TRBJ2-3	TGTGCCAGCAGTACGGGACTCCCCCCCGGGGGTACGCAGTATTTT	CASSTGLPPGGTQYF
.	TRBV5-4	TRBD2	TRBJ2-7	TGTGCCAGCAGCCCCGGGCTAGCGGGTTACGAGCAGTACTTC	CASSPGLAGYEQYF
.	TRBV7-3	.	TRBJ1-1	TGTGCCAGCACCTCGGGGACTGTGAACACTGAAGCTTTCTTT	CASTSGTVNTEAFF
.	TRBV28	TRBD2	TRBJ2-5	TGTGCCAGCAGTTTGGGAGGGTCACAAGAGACCCAGTACTTC	CASSLGGSQETQYF
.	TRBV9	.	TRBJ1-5	TGTGCCAGCAGCCTGTTCGGGGGAGATCAGCCCCAGCATTTT	CASSLFGGDQPQHF
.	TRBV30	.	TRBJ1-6	TGTGCCTGGAGTGTAGTCAGCCCCGTCTTCGGCGCCTATAATTCACCCCTCCACTTT	CAWSVVSPVFGAYNSPLHF
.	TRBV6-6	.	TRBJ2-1	TGTGCCAGCAGTTTTCGAATTGGGAGTAGGGATGAGCAGTTCTTC	CASSFRIGSRDEQFF
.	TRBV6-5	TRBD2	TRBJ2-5	TGTGCCAGCAGTAGACTAGCGGGGGAGATGGCCCAGTACTTC	CASSRLAGEMAQYF
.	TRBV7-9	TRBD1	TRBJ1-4	TGTGCCAGCAGCTGGGGACAGAATGAAAAACTGTTTTTT	CASSWGQNEKLFF
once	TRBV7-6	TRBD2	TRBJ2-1	TGTGCCAGCAGCTTATCTAGCGGGACGTCTTGGAACTCCTACAATGAGCAGTTCTTC	CASSLSSGTSWNSYNEQFF
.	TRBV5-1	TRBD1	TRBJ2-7	TGCGCCAGCAGCTTGGGGGACAGCCCCTACGAGCAGTACTTC	CASSLGDSPYEQYF
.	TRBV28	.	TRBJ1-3	TGTGCCAGCAGGAAAGCAGGGTACCCAGGAAACACCATATATTTT	CASRKAGYPGNTIYF
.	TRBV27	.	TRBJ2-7	TGTGCCAGCAGTTTATATTCTGGGGTGTCCTACGAGCAGTACTTC	CASSLYSGVSYEQYF
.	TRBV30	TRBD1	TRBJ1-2	TGTGCCTGGAGTGTAATTGCGAGGGGGCGCGGGGGCTACACCTTC	CAWSVIARGRGGYTF
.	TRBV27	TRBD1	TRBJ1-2	TGTGCCAGCAGTTTACGACCGCCGGACAGGGGGCAAGACTATGGCTACACCTTC	CASSLRPPDRGQDYGYTF
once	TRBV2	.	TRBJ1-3	TGTGCCAGCAGTGAAGGGACATCGGGAAACACCATATATTTT	CASSEGTSGNTIYF
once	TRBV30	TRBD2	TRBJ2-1	TGTGCCTGGAGTGGGCAGCGGGAGAGTGAGCAGTTCTTC	CAWSGQRESEQFF
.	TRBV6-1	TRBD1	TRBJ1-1	TGTGCCAGCAGTGCTTCGACAGGGTGGGATTTCACTGAAGCTTTCTTT	CASSASTGWDFTEAFF
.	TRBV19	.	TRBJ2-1	TGTGCCAGTAGTATAGCTGGCGGGGTTTACAATGAGCAGTTCTTC	CASSIAGGVYNEQFF
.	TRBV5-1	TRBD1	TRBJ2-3	TGCGCCAGCAGCGCACGACAGGGGGCAAGTACAGATACGCAGTATTTT	CASSARQGASTDTQYF
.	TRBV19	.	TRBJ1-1	TGTGCCAGTAGCCAACAGGGTAGGGACACTGAAGCTTTCTTT	CASSQQGRDTEAFF
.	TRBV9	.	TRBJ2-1	TGTGCCAGCAGCCCGGGGGCCCAATCTACTGGTGAGCAGTTCTTC	CASSPGAQSTGEQFF
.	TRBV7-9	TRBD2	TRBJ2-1	TGTGCCAGCAGCTTAGTTGGGAGCGGGAGCTCCTACAATGAGCAGTTCTTC	CASSLVGSGSSYNEQFF
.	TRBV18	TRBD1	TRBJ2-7	TGTGCCAGCTCACCACTGGACAGGAACTACGAGCAGTACTTC	CASSPLDRNYEQYF
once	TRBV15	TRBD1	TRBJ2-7	TGTGCCACCAGCAGAGGGGCGGCAGGGGGCTTCAACTACGAGCAGTACTTC	CATSRGAAGGFNYEQYF
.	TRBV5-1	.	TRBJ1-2	TGCGCCAGCAGCGAAGGACAGTCCCCCGACGGCTACACCTTC	CASSEGQSPDGYTF
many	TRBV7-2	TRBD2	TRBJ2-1	TGTGCCAGCAGCATGGGACTAGCGCCCTACAATGAGCAGTTCTTC	CASSMGLAPYNEQFF
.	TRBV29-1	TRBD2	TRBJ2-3	TGCAGCGTTGCACTAGCGAGACGCACAGATACGCAGTATTTT	CSVALARRTDTQYF
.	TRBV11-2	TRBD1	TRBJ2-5	TGTGCCAGCAGCAAGGACAGGGGGCGCCGGGAGACCCAGTACTTC	CASSKDRGRRETQYF
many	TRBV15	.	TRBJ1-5	TGTGCCACCAGCAGAGATTTTAAGGGTCGACAGGATAGCAATCAGCCCCAGCATTTT	CATSRDFKGRQDSNQPQHF
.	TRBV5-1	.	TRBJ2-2	TGCGCCAGCAGCCTGGACAGCACCGGGGAGCTGTTTTTT	CASSLDSTGELFF
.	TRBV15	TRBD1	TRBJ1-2	TGTGCCACCAGCAGAGTCCCGGGACAGGAGACTTATGGCTACACCTTC	CATSRVPGQETYGYTF
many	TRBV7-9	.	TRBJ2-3	TGTGCCAGCAGCTTGGGAAGCACAGATACGCAGTATTTT	CASSLGSTDTQYF
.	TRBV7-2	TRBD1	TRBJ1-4	TGTGCCAGCAGCTGGACAGGGGAGACTAATGAAAAACTGTTTTTT	CASSWTGETNEKLFF
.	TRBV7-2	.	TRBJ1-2	TGTGCCAGCAGCTTAGGTCCGGAGGCACTTGGCTACACCTTC	CASSLGPEALGYTF
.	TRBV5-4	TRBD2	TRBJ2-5	TGTGCCAGCAGCCTGCGACTAGCGGGATTGGAGACCCAGTACTTC	CASSLRLAGLETQYF
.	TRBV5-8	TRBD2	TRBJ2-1	TGTGCCAGCATGCGCGGGGGGGCTGGCAATGAGCAGTTCTTC	CASMRGGAGNEQFF
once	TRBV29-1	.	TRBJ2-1	TGCAGCGTTGGACAGCGACGCAATGAGCAGTTCTTC	CSVGQRRNEQFF
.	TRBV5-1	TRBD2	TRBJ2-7	TGCGCCAGCAGCTCCCCGACAGGTACTAGCGGGCCCTCCTACGAGCAGTACTTC	CASSSPTGTSGPSYEQYF
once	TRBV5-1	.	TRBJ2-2	TGCGCCAGCAGCTTCCTCTCCCCGAACACCGGGGAGCTGTTTTTT	CASSFLSPNTGELFF
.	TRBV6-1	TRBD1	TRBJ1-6	TGTGCCAGCAGTGAAGCGGGGACAGAGATTCACAAACCCCACTTT	CASSEAGTEIHKPHF
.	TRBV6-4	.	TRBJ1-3	TGTGCCAGCAGTGACTCCCAGGGCTCTGGAAACACCATATATTTT	CASSDSQGSGNTIYF
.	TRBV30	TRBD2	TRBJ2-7	TGTGCCTGGAGTCCGCCCCTAAGCGGGAGGGCCTCTAACGAGCAGTACTTC	CAWSPPLSGRASNEQYF
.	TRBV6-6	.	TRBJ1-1	TGTGCCAGCAGTTACTCAGTTGTTGCTGAAGCTTTCTTT	CASSYSVVAEAFF
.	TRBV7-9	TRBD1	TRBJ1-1	TGTGCCAGCAGCACACAGGGGTACACTGAAGCTTTCTTT	CASSTQGYTEAFF